These 2 T cell receptor beta chains were all obtained from the same sample, sequenced in a study of regulatory T cells in long-lasting Graves disease. The time point: newly diagnosed GD, antithyroid drugs for less than 3 months. PBMC-derived RNA was used for the TCR library. Through Arm-PCR of CDR3 regions and iRepertoire HTBI primers, TCR beta libraries were built. TCRdb reprocessed the multiplex PCR reads with MiXCR, giving one entry per CDR3 protein. The sample lists roughly 380,000 distinct CDR3 sequences, 15% to 19% occurring once. Sequencing was performed on peripheral blood mononuclear cells (PBMCs), taken at new diagnosis, from a patient treated with antithyroid drugs. The receptors derive from a female donor with Graves disease.

The rearrangement joins TRBV10-2 to TRBJ2-1; D tentatively fits TRBD1 or TRBD2 (5 bases each). The CDR3 runs to 19 residues. In germline, CDR1 is WSHSY, CDR2 SAAADI. Trimming removed 0 bases at V and 1 base at J, with 19 bases between. The CDR3 DNA sequence: TGCGCCAGCAGTGAGTCCTGGTTGGGACGGACGACGTCCTACAATGAGCAGTTCTTC. As protein: CASSESWLGRTTSYNEQFF.

In this sample, this clonotype turned up many times. The chain joins TRBV10-3 to TRBJ2-3; D assignment may be TRBD1 or TRBD2 (5 bases each). V was trimmed by 3 bases and J by 6 bases, leaving 10 bases between them. The germline V gene encodes CDR1 ENHRY and CDR2 SYGVKD. CDR3 length: 13 residues. As DNA, the CDR3 is TGTGCCATCAGTGAAGGGGAGAGGGATACGCAGTATTTT. Translation: CAISEGERDTQYF.